Described below is a single T cell receptor beta chain sequence and its context. Different DNA sequences within this sample yield the same CDR3. The CDR3 runs to 11 residues. The V end was cut by 6 bases, the J end by 1 base, with 4 bases between. Germline CDR1 is KGHSH and CDR2 is LQKENI. This sample was included in a study of beta chain features in type 1 diabetes. The investigators reverse transcribed all of the isolated RNA, so they sequenced expressed TCRB transcripts. Assay used: immunoSEQ multiplex PCR; TCRdb lists only in-frame clones, some missing. The top ten hold less than 0.04% of the sample, which has fewer than 500,000 clones, roughly 13% seen once.

The rearrangement joins TRBV18 to TRBJ2-7; D gene uncertain. The sample was naive CD4+ T cells from blood. The sequence came from a man aged 30 to 39 in good health. The CDR3 DNA reads as TGTGCCAGCTCCCTGTCCTACGAGCAGTACTTC. Encoded protein: CASSLSYEQYF.